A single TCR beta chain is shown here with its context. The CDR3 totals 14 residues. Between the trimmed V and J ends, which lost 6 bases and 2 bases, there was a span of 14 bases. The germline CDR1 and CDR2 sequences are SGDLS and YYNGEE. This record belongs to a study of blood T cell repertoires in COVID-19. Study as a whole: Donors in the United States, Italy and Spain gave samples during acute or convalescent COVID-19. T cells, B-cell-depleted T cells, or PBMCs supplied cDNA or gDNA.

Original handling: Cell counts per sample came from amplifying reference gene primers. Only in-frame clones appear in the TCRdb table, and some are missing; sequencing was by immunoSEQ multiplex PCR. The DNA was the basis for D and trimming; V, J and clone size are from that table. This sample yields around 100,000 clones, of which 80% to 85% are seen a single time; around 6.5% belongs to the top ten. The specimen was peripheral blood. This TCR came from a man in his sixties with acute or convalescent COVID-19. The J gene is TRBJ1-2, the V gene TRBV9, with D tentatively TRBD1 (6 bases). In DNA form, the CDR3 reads TGTGCCAGCAACCCAGGACAGCAAAACTATGGCTACACCTTC. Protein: CASNPGQQNYGYTF. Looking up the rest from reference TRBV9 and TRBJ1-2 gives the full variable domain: DSGVTQTPKHLITATGQRVTLRCSPRSGDLSVYWYQQSLDQGLQFLIQYYNGEERAKGNILERFSAQQFPDLHSELNLSSLELGDSALYFCASNPGQQNYGYTFGSGTRLTVV.